This T cell receptor beta chain was recorded in a study of cytomegalovirus exposure and HLA in healthy donors. Germline assignment: CDR1 MDHEN and CDR2 SYDVKM. This CDR3 has 10 residues. V was pared by 3 bases and J by 9 bases, with 3 bases between. The donors, nominally healthy at sampling, likely had unrecorded immune exposures. Primers for the PCR totalled 60 Vbeta and 13 Jbeta. Using immunoSEQ multiplex PCR, the repertoire was profiled, and TCRdb retains in-frame clones only, with some absent. Here the sample spans tens of thousands of clones, 65% to 75% being singletons. The sequence derives from a man aged 40-50 years in good health and CMV-seropositive. The sequenced sample consisted of PBMCs. The chain joins TRBV28 to TRBJ2-1, with unresolved D. The CDR3 loop is CASSFGEQFF. CDR3 DNA sequence: TGTGCCAGCAGTTTCGGTGAGCAGTTCTTC. Supplemented by reference TRBV28 and TRBJ2-1, the full variable domain reads DVKVTQSSRYLVKRTGEKVFLECVQDMDHENMFWYRQDPGLGLRLIYFSYDVKMKEKGDIPEGYSVSREKKERFSLILESASTNQTSMYLCASSFGEQFFGPGTRLTVL.